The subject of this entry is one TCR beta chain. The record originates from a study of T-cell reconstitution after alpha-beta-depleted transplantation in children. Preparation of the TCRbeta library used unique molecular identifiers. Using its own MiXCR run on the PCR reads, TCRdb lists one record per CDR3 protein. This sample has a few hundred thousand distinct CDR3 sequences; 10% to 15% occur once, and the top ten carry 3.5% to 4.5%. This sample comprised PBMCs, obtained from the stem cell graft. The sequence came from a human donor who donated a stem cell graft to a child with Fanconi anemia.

CDR3 in DNA: TGTGCCAGCACCCTTTACACAGGGGGCGTTCAGCCTAACTATGGCTACACCTTC. Protein sequence: CASTLYTGGVQPNYGYTF. V is TRBV12-3 or TRBV12-4 and J is TRBJ1-2; TRBD1 aligns across 9 bases. The CDR3 is 18 residues long. With 7 bases clipped from V and 0 bases from J, the junction kept 15 bases outside the gene matches.